The source of this T cell receptor beta chain is a study of cytomegalovirus exposure and HLA in healthy donors. The donors were part of the approximately 130-subject validation cohort, which stood apart from the roughly 670-subject first cohort. Data came from immunoSEQ multiplex PCR; TCRdb stores just in-frame clones and leaves some out. Of 200,000 to 250,000 clones in the sample, more than 75% were seen once. Findings and limits, study-wide: Diagnosis of cytomegalovirus status made by the classifier reportedly showed high specificity and sensitivity. Confirmation in vitro established that a few CMV-associated chains were specific for CMV antigens. The study flagged approximately 180 TCR beta chains as cytomegalovirus-associated.

The CDR3 runs 16 residues. Germline V gene sequence: CDR1 SGHNT, CDR2 YYREEE (reference sequence). The junction had 7 bases not matched to a gene; V was cut back by 4 bases and J by 5 bases. A word on this clone: Its antigen is unknown.

Sequencing input: PBMCs. The chain recombines TRBV5-4 with TRBJ2-2; 11 bases fit TRBD1. The sequence came from a woman aged 18-30 years in good health and CMV-seropositive. CDR3 loop: CASSTGTGGRTGELFF. The CDR3 DNA follows: TGTGCCAGCAGCACCGGGACAGGGGGACGAACCGGGGAGCTGTTTTTT.